The clone carrying this T cell receptor beta chain was counted a single time. These data originate in a study of control samples from healthy donors and cancer patients. The CDR3 extends over 15 amino acids. CDR1 and CDR2 (germline): MRHNA, SNTAGT. V lost 4 bases and J lost 1; bases outside the gene matches: 4. The data were produced by immunoSEQ multiplex PCR, yet TCRdb's version contains in-frame clones alone and is incomplete. The sample records roughly 55,000 clones, around 95% being singletons. This TCR was sampled from a woman between 18 and 29 years old in good health. The V call is TRBV6-4, the J call TRBJ2-1; 7 nucleotides match TRBD2. The sequenced material came from blood. The CDR3 loop reads CASSVGGGSYNEQFF. Here the CDR3 DNA reads TGTGCCAGCAGTGTTGGCGGGGGATCCTACAATGAGCAGTTCTTC.